This entry lists 13 T cell receptor beta chains sequenced from one sample in a study of T cells in Graves' hyperthyroidism and ophthalmopathy. Amplified regions were TCR beta CDR3 sequences from RNA transcripts. First-round RT-PCR with HTBI primers amplified the TCR CDR3 region. TCRdb ran MiXCR on the multiplex PCR reads and lists one entry per CDR3 protein. The data hold about half a million distinct CDR3 sequences, with less than 25% observed a single time. Sequenced sample: blood. Source of these receptors: a woman in her 30s with Graves' ophthalmopathy.

This clonotype was detected ten times or more. This rearrangement joins TRBV5-1 to TRBJ1-1, with 7 bases matching TRBD1. The CDR3 sequence is 13 residues long. The junction had 8 bases not matched to a gene; V was cut back by 8 bases and J by 4 bases. Per the germline V gene, CDR1 is SGHRS and CDR2 is YFSETQ. CDR3 bases: TGCGCCAGTCAAAGGGGGCTCGGCACTGAAGCTTTCTTT. Its translation is CASQRGLGTEAFF. The whole variable domain, filled in from reference TRBV5-1 and TRBJ1-1, reads KAGVTQTPRYLIKTRGQQVTLSCSPISGHRSVSWYQQTPGQGLQFLFEYFSETQRNKGNFPGRFSGRQFSNSRSEMNVSTLELGDSALYLCASQRGLGTEAFFGQGTRLTVV.

This clonotype has only a few counts. J is TRBJ2-7 and V is TRBV20-1; 8 bases align to TRBD2. Germline CDR1 reads DFQATT; CDR2 reads SNEGSKA (reference sequence). V was clipped by 0 bases and J by 0 bases; unmatched bases: 7. This CDR3 comprises 16 residues. The CDR3 loop reads CSAREGRGGDSYEQYF. DNA of the CDR3: TGCAGTGCTAGAGAAGGTCGGGGGGGCGACTCCTACGAGCAGTACTTC.

This clonotype was detected a few times. CDR3 residues: CASSSTRGNSPLHF. DNA for the CDR3: TGTGCCAGCAGTTCTACCAGGGGGAACTCACCCCTCCACTTT. This chain connects TRBV6-5 to TRBJ1-6; 7 nucleotides line up with TRBD1. This CDR3 comprises 14 residues. The V gene end was trimmed by 4 bases and the J gene end by 10 bases; junction bases not matched to a gene: 7. Germline CDR1 MNHEY, CDR2 SVGAGI.

V is TRBV6-1 and J is TRBJ2-5; D is undetermined. Trimming took off 4 bases at V and 4 bases at J, with 10 bases between the two ends. Germline CDR1 reads MNHNS; CDR2 reads SASEGT. The CDR3 length is 13 residues. CDR3 in DNA: TGTGCCAGCAGTGTTTTATGGGGAGAGACCCAGTACTTC. This translates into CASSVLWGETQYF.

This clonotype was observed at least ten times. The chain couples TRBV10-2 to TRBJ2-7, with 7 bases lining up with TRBD2. The germline CDR1 and CDR2 sequences are WSHSY and SAAADI. This CDR3 comprises 13 residues. Trimming cost V 6 bases and J 2 bases; bases outside gene matches: 4. The CDR3 here is CASSREETYEQYF. The CDR3 region has the DNA TGCGCCAGCAGCCGGGAGGAGACCTACGAGCAGTACTTC.

This chain links TRBV20-1 with TRBJ2-5, with TRBD1 matching over 7 bases. Germline-derived CDR1 and CDR2 are DFQATT and SNEGSKA (reference sequence). V dropped 0 bases and J dropped 1; count of bases not matched to a gene: 5. This CDR3 contains 15 residues. This CDR3 reads CSARDQGQVQETQYF. CDR3 sequence (DNA): TGCAGTGCTAGAGATCAAGGACAGGTCCAAGAGACCCAGTACTTC.

This clonotype has ten or more counts. The chain has TRBV6-1 and TRBJ1-1; D gene uncertain. Germline CDR1 is MNHNS and CDR2 is SASEGT. Between the trimmed V and J ends, which lost 11 bases and 0 bases, there was a span of 19 bases. The CDR3 is made up of 15 amino acids. CDR3 sequence reads: CAAVPLGDLNTEAFF. CDR3 nucleotide sequence: TGTGCCGCGGTACCTCTCGGGGATCTGAACACTGAAGCTTTCTTT.

The sample holds many counts of this clonotype. V gene TRBV7-8 combines with J gene TRBJ1-1; D is ambiguous. Trimming shortened V by 0 bases and J by 4 bases, and 12 bases separated the two germline ends. The CDR3 length is 15 residues. Per the germline V gene, CDR1 is SGHVS and CDR2 is FQNEAQ. The DNA of the CDR3 is TGTGCCAGCAGCTTAGCGACGGCAGTCGGCACTGAAGCTTTCTTT. This sequence encodes CASSLATAVGTEAFF.

This clonotype showed up just a few times. The chain combines TRBV7-3 with TRBJ1-1, with D hard to call. The CDR3 has 16 residues. CDR1 SGHTA and CDR2 FQGTGA come from the germline V gene. Trimming stripped 0 bases from V and 2 bases from J, with 13 bases between. Written as DNA, the CDR3 is TGTGCCAGCAGCTTAACTTTGACAAGCCTTAACACTGAAGCTTTCTTT. Translating it yields CASSLTLTSLNTEAFF.

This clonotype was observed at least ten times. The rearrangement uses TRBV20-1 and TRBJ1-6; D remains unclear. The germline V gene encodes CDR1 DFQATT and CDR2 SNEGSKA (reference sequence). V was shortened by 4 bases and J by 5 bases, with 9 bases between the two germline ends. There are 13 residues in the CDR3. The CDR3 spells CSATVPDNSPLHF. In nucleotides, the CDR3 is TGCAGTGCTACTGTGCCCGATAATTCACCCCTCCACTTT.

V is TRBV2 and J is TRBJ1-2; TRBD1 matches 9 bases. J lost 3 bases, V lost 6 bases, and 8 bases had no gene match. Germline V gene sequence: CDR1 SNHLY, CDR2 FYNNEI. This CDR3 region has 15 residues. The CDR3: CASRGKTGGYYGYTF. CDR3 bases: TGTGCCAGCAGGGGAAAGACAGGGGGATACTATGGCTACACCTTC.

The table lists this clonotype with many counts. This sequence joins TRBV10-3 and TRBJ1-2; D ambiguous. The germline gives CDR1 ENHRY, CDR2 SYGVKD. The length of the CDR3 is 14 residues. V lost 3 bases, J lost 3 bases, and 11 bases lay in between. The CDR3 here is CAISDPTGDYGYTF. The CDR3 DNA reads as TGTGCCATCAGTGATCCTACGGGTGACTATGGCTACACCTTC.

The CDR3 sequence is CASSLRGRGNSPLHF. The DNA of the CDR3 is TGTGCCAGCAGTTTAAGGGGCAGGGGCAATTCACCCCTCCACTTT. This chain connects TRBV28 to TRBJ1-6; D may be TRBD1 (6 bases). CDR3 size: 15 residues. Germline assignment: CDR1 MDHEN and CDR2 SYDVKM. With 2 bases removed from V and 7 bases from J, the gap between germline ends came to 12 bases.